A single sample is the source of the 13 T cell receptor beta chains below, sequenced in a study of cytomegalovirus exposure and HLA in healthy donors. PCR primers comprised 60 Vbeta and 13 Jbeta primers. The assay was immunoSEQ multiplex PCR, and TCRdb's table has in-frame clones only and misses some. This table has 140,000 to 150,000 clones, about 80% appearing once. Material for sequencing was PBMCs. All receptors come from a woman younger than 35 in good health and CMV-seropositive.

The V and J genes are TRBV18 and TRBJ1-2; D might be TRBD1 (6 bases). The germline CDR1 and CDR2 sequences are KGHSH and LQKENI. The CDR3 spans 14 residues. V lost 3 bases and J lost 7, with 15 bases in between. CDR3: CASSPQTGSGGYTF. The CDR3 DNA follows: TGTGCCAGCTCACCGCAAACAGGGTCTGGTGGCTACACCTTC.

The rearrangement uses TRBV7-6 and TRBJ2-5; D is undetermined. TRBJ2-7 matches the DNA end more closely, so the J call is doubtful. CDR3 size: 12 residues. The germline gives CDR1 SGHVS, CDR2 FNYEAQ. The CDR3 DNA is TGTGCCAGCAGCTTAGGGTCCTACGAGCAGTACTTC. Amino acid sequence: CASSLGSYEQYF.

V and J are TRBV25-1 and TRBJ1-6; D may be TRBD1 (5 bases). Per germline, CDR1 MGHDK and CDR2 SYGVNS. The CDR3 totals 17 residues. Trimming pared 0 bases from V and 9 bases from J, leaving 18 bases between. The CDR3 sequence: CASSEYSDPGKISPLHF. The CDR3 coding sequence is TGTGCCAGCAGTGAATATTCCGACCCAGGGAAAATTTCACCCCTCCACTTT.

This sequence joins TRBV5-6 and TRBJ2-1; perhaps TRBD2 as D (7 bases). Germline V gives CDR1 SGHDT, CDR2 YYEEEE. This CDR3 is 16 amino acids long. The V end lost 0 bases, the J end lost 10 bases, and 20 bases lay between the germline ends. CDR3 in amino acids: CASSLGEGDPHREQFF. The CDR3 DNA sequence: TGTGCCAGCAGCTTGGGGGAGGGGGACCCTCATCGCGAGCAGTTCTTC.

Comment on this clone: At one end the junction does not follow the germline gene, possibly because of a read error. The J gene is TRBJ1-2, the V gene TRBV19; 7 bases line up with TRBD1. Germline V lookup: CDR1 LNHDA, CDR2 SQIVND (reference sequence). CDR3 length equals 14 residues. The DNA for the CDR3 is TGTGCCAGTAGTATAGAGACAGGGCCCTATGGCTACACCTTT. This encodes CASSIETGPYGYTF.

The genes are TRBV11-2 and TRBJ1-5, with D possibly being TRBD1 (5 bases). Germline CDR1 SGHAT, CDR2 FQNNGV. Between the trimmed V and J ends, which lost 5 bases and 7 bases, there was a span of 15 bases. The CDR3 loop spans 14 amino acids. The CDR3 DNA reads TGTGCCAGCAGCCCGGGACTCTCAGGACAGCCCCAGCATTTT. Translating gives CASSPGLSGQPQHF.

The chain uses TRBV7-2 and TRBJ2-1; 13 bases map to TRBD2. V lost 5 bases and J lost 9; bases outside the gene matches: 4. The CDR3 contains 14 residues. The germline CDR1 and CDR2 sequences are SGHTA and FQGNSA. The CDR3 is CASSIGTSGTEQFF. The DNA for the CDR3 is TGTGCCAGCAGCATTGGGACTAGCGGGACTGAGCAGTTCTTC.

The genes are TRBV5-1 and TRBJ1-3; a possible D gene is TRBD1 (6 bases). Trimming left V 4 bases short and J 4 bases short, with 21 bases between. CDR1 is SGHRS, CDR2 YFSETQ, per germline. This CDR3 is built from 17 residues. Here the CDR3 reads CASSLKGGNGRGNTIYF. The CDR3 nucleotides read TGCGCCAGCAGCCTAAAAGGGGGAAATGGTAGAGGAAACACCATATATTTT. Complete variable domain (other parts from reference TRBV5-1 and TRBJ1-3): KAGVTQTPRYLIKTRGQQVTLSCSPISGHRSVSWYQQTPGQGLQFLFEYFSETQRNKGNFPGRFSGRQFSNSRSEMNVSTLELGDSALYLCASSLKGGNGRGNTIYFGEGSWLTVV.

The V call is TRBV6-1, the J call TRBJ1-2, with 9 bases identical to TRBD1. The CDR3 loop spans 19 amino acids. With V trimmed by 7 bases and J by 2 bases, 20 bases remained unmatched. Germline CDR1 is MNHNS and CDR2 is SASEGT. The DNA for the CDR3 is TGTGCCAGCACTGACCGGGACAGGGAACACCGAATCAGGAACTATGGCTACACCTTC. Encoded protein: CASTDRDREHRIRNYGYTF.

This chain joins TRBV19 and TRBJ2-1; D is undetermined. Per the germline V gene, CDR1 is LNHDA and CDR2 is SQIVND (reference sequence). Deletions cut 3 bases from V and 5 bases from J, with 11 bases between. CDR3 length equals 14 residues. This CDR3 is CASSIIGRNNEQFF. The CDR3 coding sequence is TGTGCCAGTAGTATTATTGGCAGAAACAATGAGCAGTTCTTC.

There are a few counts of this clone. The chain uses TRBV5-6 and TRBJ1-2; 10 bases align to TRBD1. CDR3 length equals 17 residues. J lost 4 bases, V lost 4 bases, and 13 bases had no gene match. Germline CDR1 is SGHDT and CDR2 is YYEEEE. The DNA of the CDR3 is TGTGCCAGCAGCGACGTGATGTCGGGACAGGGGAGCTATGGCTACACCTTC. Protein: CASSDVMSGQGSYGYTF.

V and J are TRBV19 and TRBJ2-3; no clear D gene. The CDR3 length is 13 residues. Germline CDR1 LNHDA, CDR2 SQIVND (reference sequence). V was clipped by 6 bases and J by 1 base, with 8 bases between them. CDR3 amino acids: CASSPAGTDTQYF. As DNA, the CDR3 is TGTGCCAGTAGCCCGGCGGGCACAGATACGCAGTATTTT.

This chain uses TRBV27 with TRBJ1-2; 10 bases are shared with TRBD1. With V trimmed by 6 bases and J by 4 bases, 14 bases remained unmatched. Germline assignment: CDR1 MNHEY and CDR2 SMNVEV (reference sequence). This CDR3 region has 17 residues. The DNA of the CDR3 is TGTGCCAGCAGCGCTAGGTCGGGACAGGGGCCCCTCTATGGCTACACCTTC. It specifies CASSARSGQGPLYGYTF.